This T cell receptor beta chain was sequenced for a study of cytomegalovirus exposure and HLA in healthy donors. For the study at large: The Caucasian-associated ancestry cluster contained about 80% of the approximately 400 genotyped donors.

The PCR made use of 60 Vbeta and 13 Jbeta primers. Only in-frame clones appear in the TCRdb table, and some are missing; sequencing was by immunoSEQ multiplex PCR. The table shows 120,000 or so clones, with around four fifths occurring only once. Study-wide results and caveats: A cluster of highly shared sequence variants was likely a sequencing artifact.

Germline CDR1 MNHEY, CDR2 SMNVEV (reference sequence). The CDR3 has 19 amino acids. The V gene lost 5 bases and the J gene lost 4 bases, with 27 bases spanning the gap. In the case of this clone: Antigen unknown.

Sequencing input: PBMCs. The chain joins TRBV27 to TRBJ2-4, with D perhaps TRBD1 (8 bases). This sequence was found in a man aged 18 to 30 in good health and CMV-seropositive. This CDR3 reads CASSLKVGQGGSLKNIQYF. The CDR3 region has the DNA TGTGCCAGCAGTCTAAAGGTCGGACAGGGAGGGAGTTTGAAAAACATTCAGTACTTC.